Each of the 2 T cell receptor beta chains below was sequenced from the same sample in a study of T cell changes during pregnancy in multiple sclerosis. Here immunoSEQ multiplex PCR was the method, and the copy in TCRdb shows in-frame clones only, minus some. The repertoire holds roughly 30,000 clones, approximately 90% seen once, with about 6.4% in the top ten. The material was CD8+ T cells from peripheral blood mononuclear cells, obtained after pregnancy. Receptors originate from a female donor with multiple sclerosis, enrolled in a pregnancy study.

The rearrangement uses TRBV19 and TRBJ2-7; 10 nucleotides align to TRBD1. CDR3 length: 15 residues. In germline, CDR1 is LNHDA, CDR2 SQIVND (reference sequence). The J segment lost 1 base and the V segment lost 1 base, leaving 1 base of the junction unmatched. The CDR3 bases are TGTGCCAGTAGTATAGGACAGGGGGCTTCCTACGAGCAGTACTTC. This codes for CASSIGQGASYEQYF.

This rearrangement joins TRBV6-6 to TRBJ2-1; the D is unclear. Trimming pared 4 bases from V and 5 bases from J, leaving 18 bases between. CDR1 is MNHNY, CDR2 SVGAGI, per germline (reference sequence). The CDR3 length is 16 residues. The CDR3 DNA reads as TGTGCCAGCAGTTCCCCCAACCCCCCCACAAACAATGAGCAGTTCTTC. Protein: CASSSPNPPTNNEQFF.